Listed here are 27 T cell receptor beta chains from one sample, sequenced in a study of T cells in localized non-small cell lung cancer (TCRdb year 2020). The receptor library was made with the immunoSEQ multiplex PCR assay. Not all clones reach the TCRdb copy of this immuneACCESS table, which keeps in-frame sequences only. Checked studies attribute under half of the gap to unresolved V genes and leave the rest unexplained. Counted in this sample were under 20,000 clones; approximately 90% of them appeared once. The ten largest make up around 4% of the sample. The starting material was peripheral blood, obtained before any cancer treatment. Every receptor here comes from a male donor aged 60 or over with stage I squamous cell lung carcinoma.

CDR3 loop: CASSPLGDQPQHF. CDR3 sequence (DNA): TGTGCCAGCTCACCCCTGGGAGATCAGCCCCAGCATTTT. This chain joins TRBV18 and TRBJ1-5; D unresolved. Trimming took 3 bases from V and 5 from J, leaving 8 bases between them. CDR1 is KGHSH, CDR2 LQKENI, per germline. The CDR3 is 13 amino acids. Complete variable domain (other parts from reference TRBV18 and TRBJ1-5): NAGVMQNPRHLVRRRGQEARLRCSPMKGHSHVYWYRQLPEEGLKFMVYLQKENIIDESGMPKERFSAEFPKEGPSILRIQQVVRGDSAAYFCASSPLGDQPQHFGDGTRLSIL.

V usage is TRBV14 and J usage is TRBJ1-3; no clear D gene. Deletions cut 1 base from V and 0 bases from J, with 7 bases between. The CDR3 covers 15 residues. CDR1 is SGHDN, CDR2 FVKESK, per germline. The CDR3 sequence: CASSQVLGSGNTIYF. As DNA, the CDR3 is TGTGCCAGCAGCCAAGTTCTGGGCTCTGGAAACACCATATATTTT.

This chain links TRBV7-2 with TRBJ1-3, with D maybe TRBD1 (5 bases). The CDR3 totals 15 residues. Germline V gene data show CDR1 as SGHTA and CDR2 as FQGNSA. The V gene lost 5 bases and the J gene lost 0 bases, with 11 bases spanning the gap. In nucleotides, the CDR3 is TGTGCCAGCAGCCTGGGGGACGTCTCTGGAAACACCATATATTTT. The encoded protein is CASSLGDVSGNTIYF.

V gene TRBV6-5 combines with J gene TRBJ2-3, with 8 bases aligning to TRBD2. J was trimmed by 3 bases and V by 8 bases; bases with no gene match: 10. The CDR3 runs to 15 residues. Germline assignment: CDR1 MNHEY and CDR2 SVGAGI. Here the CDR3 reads CASLYRTSYTDTQYF. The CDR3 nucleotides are TGTGCCAGCTTATATAGGACTAGCTATACAGATACGCAGTATTTT.

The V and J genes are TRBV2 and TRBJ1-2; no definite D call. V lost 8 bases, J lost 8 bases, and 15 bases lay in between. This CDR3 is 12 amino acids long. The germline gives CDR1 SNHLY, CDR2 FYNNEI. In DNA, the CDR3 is TGTGCCAGCGCGACTCTAACCTGGGGCTACACCTTC. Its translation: CASATLTWGYTF.

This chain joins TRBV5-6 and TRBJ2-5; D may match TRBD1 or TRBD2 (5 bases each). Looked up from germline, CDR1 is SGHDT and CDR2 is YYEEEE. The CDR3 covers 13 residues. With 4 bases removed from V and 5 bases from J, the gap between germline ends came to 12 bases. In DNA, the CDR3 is TGTGCCAGCAGCCATAGAGGGGAGGAGACCCAGTACTTC. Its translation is CASSHRGEETQYF.

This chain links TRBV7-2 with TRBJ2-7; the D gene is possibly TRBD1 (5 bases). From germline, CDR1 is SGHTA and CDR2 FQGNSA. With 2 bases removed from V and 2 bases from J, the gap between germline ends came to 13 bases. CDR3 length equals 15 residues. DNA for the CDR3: TGTGCCAGCAGCTTACTAGTTGGGGCAGCCTACGAGCAGTACTTC. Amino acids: CASSLLVGAAYEQYF.

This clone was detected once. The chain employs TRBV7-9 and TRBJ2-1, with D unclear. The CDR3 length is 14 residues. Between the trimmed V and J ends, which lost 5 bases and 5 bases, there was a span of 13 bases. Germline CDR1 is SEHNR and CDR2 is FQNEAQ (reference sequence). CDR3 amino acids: CASSPQGNHNEQFF. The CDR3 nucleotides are TGTGCCAGCAGCCCCCAAGGAAACCACAATGAGCAGTTCTTC.

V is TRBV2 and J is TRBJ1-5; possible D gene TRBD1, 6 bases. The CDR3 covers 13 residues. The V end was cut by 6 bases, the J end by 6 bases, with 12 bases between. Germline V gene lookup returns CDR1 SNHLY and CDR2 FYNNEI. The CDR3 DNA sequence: TGTGCCAGCAGCGTCACAGGGATTCAGCCCCAGCATTTT. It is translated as CASSVTGIQPQHF.

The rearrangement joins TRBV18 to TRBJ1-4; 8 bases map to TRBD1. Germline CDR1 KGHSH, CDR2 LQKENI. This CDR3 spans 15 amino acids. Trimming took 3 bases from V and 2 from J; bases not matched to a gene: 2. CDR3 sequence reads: CASSPQGATNEKLFF. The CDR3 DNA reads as TGTGCCAGCTCACCGCAGGGGGCCACTAATGAAAAACTGTTTTTT.

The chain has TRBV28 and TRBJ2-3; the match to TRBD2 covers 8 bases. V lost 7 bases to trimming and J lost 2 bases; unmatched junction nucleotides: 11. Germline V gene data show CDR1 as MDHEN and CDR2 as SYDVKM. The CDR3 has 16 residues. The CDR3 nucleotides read TGTGCCAGCACCACCCCGGGACTAGAATACACAGATACGCAGTATTTT. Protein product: CASTTPGLEYTDTQYF.

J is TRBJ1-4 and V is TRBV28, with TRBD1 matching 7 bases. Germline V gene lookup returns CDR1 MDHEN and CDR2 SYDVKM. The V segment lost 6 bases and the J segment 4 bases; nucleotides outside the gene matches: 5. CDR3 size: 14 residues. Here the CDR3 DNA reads TGTGCCAGCAGCACGACAGGGAGTAATGAAAAACTGTTTTTT. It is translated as CASSTTGSNEKLFF.

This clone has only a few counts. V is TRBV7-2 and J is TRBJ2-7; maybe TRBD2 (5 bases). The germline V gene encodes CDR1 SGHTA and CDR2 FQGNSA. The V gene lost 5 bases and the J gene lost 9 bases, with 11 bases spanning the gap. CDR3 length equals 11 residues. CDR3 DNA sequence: TGTGCCAGCAGCCGGAGCGGCGGGCAGTACTTC. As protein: CASSRSGGQYF.

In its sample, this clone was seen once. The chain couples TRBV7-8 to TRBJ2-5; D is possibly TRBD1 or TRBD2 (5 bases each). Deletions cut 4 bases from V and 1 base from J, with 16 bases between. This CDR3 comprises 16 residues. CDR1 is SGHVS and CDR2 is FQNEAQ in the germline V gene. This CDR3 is CASSSSGRTFQETQYF. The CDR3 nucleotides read TGTGCCAGCAGCTCATCGGGACGGACCTTCCAAGAGACCCAGTACTTC.

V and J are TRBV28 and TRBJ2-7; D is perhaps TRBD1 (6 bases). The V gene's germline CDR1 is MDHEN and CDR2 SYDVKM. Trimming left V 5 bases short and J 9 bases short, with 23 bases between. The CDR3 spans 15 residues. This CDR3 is CASSPRRTASRGQYF. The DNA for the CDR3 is TGTGCCAGCAGTCCCCGACGGACAGCCTCTCGGGGGCAGTACTTC.

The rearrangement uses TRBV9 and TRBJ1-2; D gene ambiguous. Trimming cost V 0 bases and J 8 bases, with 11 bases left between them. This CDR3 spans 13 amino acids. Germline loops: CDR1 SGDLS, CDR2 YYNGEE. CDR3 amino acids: CASSVGGSGGYTF. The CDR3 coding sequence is TGTGCCAGCAGCGTAGGAGGCTCGGGGGGCTACACCTTC.

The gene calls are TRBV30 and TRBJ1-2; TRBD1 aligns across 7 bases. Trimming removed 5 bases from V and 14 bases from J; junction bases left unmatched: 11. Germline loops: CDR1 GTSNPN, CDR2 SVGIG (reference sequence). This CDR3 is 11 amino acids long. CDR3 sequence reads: CAWAYRGPLTF. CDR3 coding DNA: TGTGCCTGGGCTTACAGGGGCCCTTTGACCTTC.

The CDR3 protein is CASRSEMGEQYF. In DNA form, the CDR3 reads TGTGCCAGCCGCTCAGAGATGGGCGAGCAGTACTTC. The chain recombines TRBV21-1 with TRBJ2-7. TRBV21-1 represents a pseudogene. The CDR3 is 12 residues long.

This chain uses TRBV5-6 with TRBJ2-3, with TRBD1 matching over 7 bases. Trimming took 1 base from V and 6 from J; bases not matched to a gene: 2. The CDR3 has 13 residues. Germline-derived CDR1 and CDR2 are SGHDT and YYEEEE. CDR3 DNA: TGTGCCAGCAGCTTGACAGGGGCCGATACGCAGTATTTT. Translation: CASSLTGADTQYF.

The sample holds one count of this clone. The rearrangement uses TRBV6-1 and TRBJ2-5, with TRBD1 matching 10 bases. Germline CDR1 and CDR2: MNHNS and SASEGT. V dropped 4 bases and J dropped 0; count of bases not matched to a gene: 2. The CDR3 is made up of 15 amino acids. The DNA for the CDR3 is TGTGCCAGCAGTGGGGGACAGGGGTACCAAGAGACCCAGTACTTC. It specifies CASSGGQGYQETQYF.

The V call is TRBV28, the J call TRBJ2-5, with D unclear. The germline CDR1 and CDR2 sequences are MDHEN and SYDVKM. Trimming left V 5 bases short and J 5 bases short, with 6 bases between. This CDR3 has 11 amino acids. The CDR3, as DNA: TGTGCCAGCAGTACCCCCGAGACCCAGTACTTC. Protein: CASSTPETQYF. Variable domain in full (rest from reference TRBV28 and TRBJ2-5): DVKVTQSSRYLVKRTGEKVFLECVQDMDHENMFWYRQDPGLGLRLIYFSYDVKMKEKGDIPEGYSVSREKKERFSLILESASTNQTSMYLCASSTPETQYFGPGTRLLVL.

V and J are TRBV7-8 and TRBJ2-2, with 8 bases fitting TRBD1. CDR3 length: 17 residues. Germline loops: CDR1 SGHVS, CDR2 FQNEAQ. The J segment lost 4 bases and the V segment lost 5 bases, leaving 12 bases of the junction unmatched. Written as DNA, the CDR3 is TGTGCCAGCAGCCCGAAAGGGGGGACAGGCGCCACCGGGGAGCTGTTTTTT. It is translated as CASSPKGGTGATGELFF.

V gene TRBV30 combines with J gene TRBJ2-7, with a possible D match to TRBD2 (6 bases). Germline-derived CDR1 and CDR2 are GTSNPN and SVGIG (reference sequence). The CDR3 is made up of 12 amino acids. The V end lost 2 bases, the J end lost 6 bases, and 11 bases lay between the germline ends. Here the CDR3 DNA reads TGTGCCTGGAGTAGGGAGGCGGTCGAGCAGTACTTC. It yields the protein CAWSREAVEQYF.

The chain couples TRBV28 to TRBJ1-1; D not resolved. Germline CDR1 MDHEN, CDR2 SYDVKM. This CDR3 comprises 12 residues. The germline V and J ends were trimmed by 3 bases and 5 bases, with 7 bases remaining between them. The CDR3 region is CASSLQLTEAFF. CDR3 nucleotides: TGTGCCAGCAGTTTGCAGTTAACTGAAGCTTTCTTT.

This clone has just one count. For the CDR3, the DNA is TGTGCCAGTAGTATGCACGGTGACCTAACCTACGAGCAGTACTTC. The encoded protein is CASSMHGDLTYEQYF. This rearrangement joins TRBV19 to TRBJ2-7; D uncertain. This CDR3 is built from 15 residues. Trimming pared 3 bases from V and 2 bases from J, leaving 14 bases between. CDR1 is LNHDA, CDR2 SQIVND, per germline (reference sequence).

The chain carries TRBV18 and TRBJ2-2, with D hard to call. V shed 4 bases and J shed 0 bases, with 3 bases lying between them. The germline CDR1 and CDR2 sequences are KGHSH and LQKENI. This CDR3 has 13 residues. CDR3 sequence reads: CASSQANTGELFF. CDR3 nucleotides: TGTGCCAGCTCACAAGCGAACACCGGGGAGCTGTTTTTT.

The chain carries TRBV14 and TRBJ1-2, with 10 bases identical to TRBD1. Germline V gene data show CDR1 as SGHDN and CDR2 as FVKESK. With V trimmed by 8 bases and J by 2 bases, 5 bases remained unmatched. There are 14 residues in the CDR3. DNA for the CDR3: TGTGCCAGCTCGGACAGGGGGTGGAACTATGGCTACACCTTC. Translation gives CASSDRGWNYGYTF.